The TCR beta chain described here comes from a study of identical twins. TCRdb reanalysed the 5' RACE reads using MiXCR and keeps one entry per CDR3 protein. Of 410,000 or so distinct CDR3 sequences in the sample, 18% are singletons; the top ten hold more than 10%. CDR1 ENHRY and CDR2 SYGVKD come from the germline V gene. The germline V and J ends were trimmed by 0 bases and 5 bases, with 7 bases remaining between them. The length of the CDR3 is 13 residues. This TCR was sampled from a man aged 45-65 years in good health. The V and J genes are TRBV10-3 and TRBJ2-5; D uncertain. Sequencing input: naive T cells sorted from blood. Here the CDR3 DNA reads TGTGCCATCAGTGAGTCGTTGGGGGAGACCCAGTACTTC. It translates to CAISESLGETQYF.